The rows below give T cell receptor beta chains drawn from one sample of a study of technical replicates of blood from a few donors. Only in-frame clones appear in the TCRdb table, and some are missing; sequencing was by immunoSEQ multiplex PCR. Of about 73,000 clones in the sample, approximately 91% were seen once. Sequencing was done on a sample of PBMCs. All receptors come from a human donor in good health. Some clones in this sample may be carry-over from other donors' samples. Each CDR3 is given with its conserved first and last residue. The D gene is left open where the match is weak.

D gene,V gene,J gene,CDR3 DNA,CDR3 protein
NA,TRBV7-2,TRBJ1-2,TGTGCCAGCAGCTTAGCGCCGGCAGGGGCTAGTGGCTACACCTTC,CASSLAPAGASGYTF
TRBD1,TRBV27,TRBJ1-5,TGTGCCAGCAGTAACAGGGGGCCGGAAGCCCAGCATTTT,CASSNRGPEAQHF
TRBD1,TRBV2,TRBJ2-5,TGTGCCAGCAGTGAATGGACAGGGGTGATGGTGACCCAGTACTTC,CASSEWTGVMVTQYF
NA,TRBV4-1,TRBJ1-4,TGCGCCAGCAGCCAAGATCTAAGACCCCAGGTAAAGCGGGAAAAACTGTTTTTT,CASSQDLRPQVKREKLFF
NA,TRBV5-1,TRBJ1-5,TGCGCCAGCAGCGCCCCCTCCCTCTTGAGGAGCAATCAGCCCCAGCATTTT,CASSAPSLLRSNQPQHF
TRBD1,TRBV7-3,TRBJ2-6,TGTGCCAGCAGCTTAGGACAGGGGGGCTCTGGGGCCAACGTCCTGACTTTC,CASSLGQGGSGANVLTF
TRBD2,TRBV10-2,TRBJ2-7,TGCGCCAGCAGTGAGTTGGGTAGCGGGGGCGTTTTTTACGAGCAGTACTTC,CASSELGSGGVFYEQYF
NA,TRBV4-3,TRBJ2-7,TGCGCCAGCAGCCTGTCAGGGGAAGAGCAGTACTTC,CASSLSGEEQYF
TRBD2,TRBV10-3,TRBJ2-4,TGTGCCATCAGTGAGTCCGAAAGGGGACTAGCGGCCGAAAACATTCAGTACTTC,CAISESERGLAAENIQYF
TRBD2,TRBV7-2,TRBJ2-7,TGTGCCAGCAGCCTGGGACTAGCGGGAGTGGGGGAGCAGTACTTC,CASSLGLAGVGEQYF
TRBD1,TRBV7-2,TRBJ1-4,TGTGCCAGCAGCCCTATTGGACAGGTTAATGAAAAACTGTTTTTT,CASSPIGQVNEKLFF
NA,TRBV6-6,TRBJ2-5,TGTGCCAGCAGTTACTCGGAGTACCAAGAGACCCAGTACTTC,CASSYSEYQETQYF
NA,TRBV6-4,TRBJ2-1,TGTGCCAGCAGTGAATTCGAGACTAGTGACTACAATGAGCAGTTCTTC,CASSEFETSDYNEQFF
NA,TRBV6-6,TRBJ2-7,TGTGCCAGCAGTTACTCGTTGAGGTTAGAAAACTACGAGCAGTACTTC,CASSYSLRLENYEQYF
NA,TRBV28,TRBJ1-1,TGTGCCAGCAGCCTCGGGGTAGGGTGGGGTGAAGCTTTCTTT,CASSLGVGWGEAFF